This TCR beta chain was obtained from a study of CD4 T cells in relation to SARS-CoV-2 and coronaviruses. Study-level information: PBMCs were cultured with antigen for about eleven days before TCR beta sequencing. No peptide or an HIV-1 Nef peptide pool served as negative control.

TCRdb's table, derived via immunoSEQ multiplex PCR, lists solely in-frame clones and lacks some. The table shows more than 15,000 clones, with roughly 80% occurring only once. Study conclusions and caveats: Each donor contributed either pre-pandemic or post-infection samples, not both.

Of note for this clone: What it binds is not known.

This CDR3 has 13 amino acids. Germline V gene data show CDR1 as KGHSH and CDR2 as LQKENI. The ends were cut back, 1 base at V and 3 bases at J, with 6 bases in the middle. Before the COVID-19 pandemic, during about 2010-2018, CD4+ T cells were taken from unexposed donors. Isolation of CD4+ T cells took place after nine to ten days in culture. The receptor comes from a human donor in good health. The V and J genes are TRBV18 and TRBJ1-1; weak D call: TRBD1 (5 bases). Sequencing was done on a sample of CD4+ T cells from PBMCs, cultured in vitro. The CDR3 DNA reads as TGTGCCAGCTCACCACAAGGGGACACTGAAGCTTTCTTT. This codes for CASSPQGDTEAFF.